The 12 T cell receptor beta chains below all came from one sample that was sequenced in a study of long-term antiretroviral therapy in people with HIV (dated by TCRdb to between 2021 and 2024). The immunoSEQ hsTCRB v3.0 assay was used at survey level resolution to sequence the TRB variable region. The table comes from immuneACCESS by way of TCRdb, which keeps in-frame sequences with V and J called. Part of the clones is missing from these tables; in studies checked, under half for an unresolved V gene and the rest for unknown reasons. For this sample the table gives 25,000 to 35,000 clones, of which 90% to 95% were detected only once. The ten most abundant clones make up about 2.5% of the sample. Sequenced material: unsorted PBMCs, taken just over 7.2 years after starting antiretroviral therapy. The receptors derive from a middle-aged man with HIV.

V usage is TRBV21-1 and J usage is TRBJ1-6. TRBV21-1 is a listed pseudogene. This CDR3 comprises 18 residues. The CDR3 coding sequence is TGTGCCAGCAGCAAAGCGCTCGGATCGCCCCTAAATAATTCACCCCTCCACTTT. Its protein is CASSKALGSPLNNSPLHF.

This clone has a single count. The CDR3, as DNA: TGCGCCAGCAGCCAAGATGCAAGGACGCCTAATGAAAAACTGTTTTTT. It translates to CASSQDARTPNEKLFF. The V gene is TRBV4-3, the J gene TRBJ1-4; D not resolved. Germline CDR1 and CDR2: LGHNA and YSLEER. CDR3 length equals 16 residues. V was shortened by 0 bases and J by 3 bases, with 11 bases between the two germline ends.

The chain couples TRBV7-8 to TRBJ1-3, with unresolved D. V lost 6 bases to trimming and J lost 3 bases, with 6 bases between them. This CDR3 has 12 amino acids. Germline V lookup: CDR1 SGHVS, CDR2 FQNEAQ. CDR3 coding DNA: TGTGCCAGCAGAGACGGTGGAAACACCATATATTTT. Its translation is CASRDGGNTIYF.

This CDR3 is CASSHSDRGEAFF. In DNA form, the CDR3 reads TGTGCCAGCAGCCACTCGGACAGGGGTGAAGCTTTCTTT. This chain uses TRBV6-1 with TRBJ1-1; 9 bases match TRBD1. Germline V lookup: CDR1 MNHNS, CDR2 SASEGT. V dropped 6 bases and J dropped 7; count of bases not matched to a gene: 6. This CDR3 contains 13 residues.

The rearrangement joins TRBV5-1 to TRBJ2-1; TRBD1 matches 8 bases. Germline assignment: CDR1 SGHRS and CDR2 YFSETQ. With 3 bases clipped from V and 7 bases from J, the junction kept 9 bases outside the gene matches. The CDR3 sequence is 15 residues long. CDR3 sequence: CASSWTGSPVNEQFF. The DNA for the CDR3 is TGCGCCAGCAGCTGGACAGGGTCCCCGGTGAATGAGCAGTTCTTC. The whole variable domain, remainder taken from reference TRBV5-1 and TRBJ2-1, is KAGVTQTPRYLIKTRGQQVTLSCSPISGHRSVSWYQQTPGQGLQFLFEYFSETQRNKGNFPGRFSGRQFSNSRSEMNVSTLELGDSALYLCASSWTGSPVNEQFFGPGTRLTVL.

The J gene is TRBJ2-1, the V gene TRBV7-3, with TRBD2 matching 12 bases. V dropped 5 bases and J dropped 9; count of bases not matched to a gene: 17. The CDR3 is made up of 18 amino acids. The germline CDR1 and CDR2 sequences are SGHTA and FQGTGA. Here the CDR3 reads CASSLLVASGGDYGEQFF. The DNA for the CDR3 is TGTGCCAGCAGCCTACTAGTCGCTAGCGGGGGGGACTACGGTGAGCAGTTCTTC.

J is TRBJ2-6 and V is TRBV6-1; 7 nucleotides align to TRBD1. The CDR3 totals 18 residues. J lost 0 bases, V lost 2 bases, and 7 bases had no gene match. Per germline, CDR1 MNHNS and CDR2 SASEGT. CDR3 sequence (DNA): TGTGCCAGCAGTGAAAACGGACAGGCGGGCTCTGGGGCCAACGTCCTGACTTTC. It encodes CASSENGQAGSGANVLTF.

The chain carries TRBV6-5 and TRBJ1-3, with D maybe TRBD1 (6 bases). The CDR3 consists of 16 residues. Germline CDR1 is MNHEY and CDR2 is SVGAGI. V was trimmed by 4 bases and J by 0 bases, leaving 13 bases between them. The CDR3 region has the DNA TGTGCCAGCAGTTCGGGACACGGGAACTCTGGAAACACCATATATTTT. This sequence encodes CASSSGHGNSGNTIYF.

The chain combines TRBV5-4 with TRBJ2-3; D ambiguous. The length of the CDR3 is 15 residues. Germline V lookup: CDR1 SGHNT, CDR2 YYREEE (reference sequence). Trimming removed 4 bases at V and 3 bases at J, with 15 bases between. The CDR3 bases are TGTGCCAGCAGCGTGGCTCATCGAGGTACAGATACGCAGTATTTT. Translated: CASSVAHRGTDTQYF.

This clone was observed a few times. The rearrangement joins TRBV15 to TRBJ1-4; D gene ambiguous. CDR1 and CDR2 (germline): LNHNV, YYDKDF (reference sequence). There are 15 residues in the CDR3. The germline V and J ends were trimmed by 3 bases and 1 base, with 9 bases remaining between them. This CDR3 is CATSRDLVTNEKLFF. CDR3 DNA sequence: TGTGCCACCAGCAGGGATCTGGTAACTAATGAAAAACTGTTTTTT. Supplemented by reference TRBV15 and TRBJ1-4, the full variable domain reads DAMVIQNPRYQVTQFGKPVTLSCSQTLNHNVMYWYQQKSSQAPKLLFHYYDKDFNNEADTPDNFQSRRPNTSFCFLDIRSPGLGDTAMYLCATSRDLVTNEKLFFGSGTQLSVL.

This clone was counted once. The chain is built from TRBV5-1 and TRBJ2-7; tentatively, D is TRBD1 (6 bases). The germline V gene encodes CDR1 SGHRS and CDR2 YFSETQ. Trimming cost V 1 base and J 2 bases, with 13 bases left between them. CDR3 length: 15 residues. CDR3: CASSLLAGDAYEQYF. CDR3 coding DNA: TGCGCCAGCAGCTTGCTCGCAGGGGACGCCTACGAGCAGTACTTC.

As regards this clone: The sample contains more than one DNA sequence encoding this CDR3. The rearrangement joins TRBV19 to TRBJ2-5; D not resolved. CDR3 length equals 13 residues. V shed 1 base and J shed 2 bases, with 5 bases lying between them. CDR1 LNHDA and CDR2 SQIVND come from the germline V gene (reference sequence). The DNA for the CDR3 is TGTGCCAGTAGTATAGGACCACAAGAGACCCAGTACTTC. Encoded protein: CASSIGPQETQYF.